A selection of T cell receptor beta chains follows, all from one sample in a study of CXCR3-negative and CXCR3-positive naive CD8 T cells. TCRdb re-called the 5' RACE reads and catalogs CDR3 proteins one per entry, DNA excluded. Its listing shows roughly 90,000 distinct CDR3 sequences. The sequencing input was naive CXCR3- CD8+ T cells from blood. The receptors here all came from a human donor in good health. Some clones in this sample may be carry-over from other donors' samples. The CDR3 runs from the conserved cysteine through the conserved F or W. Fields, in order: V gene, clone size, J gene, CDR3 protein. Size tells how often a clone was seen (once, few, many) or the class of an expanded clone, and some rows leave it out.

TRBV12-3/TRBV12-4	NA	TRBJ2-1	CASSISGLAGDYNEQFF
TRBV7-3	NA	TRBJ2-5	CASSLLGSETQYF
TRBV27	NA	TRBJ2-3	CASSSPPTSGRGDTQYF
TRBV28	NA	TRBJ2-3	CASRGEREVADTQYF
TRBV29-1	NA	TRBJ1-1	CSVVSDRNTEAFF
TRBV7-9	NA	TRBJ1-1	CASSLGRLGGTEAFF
TRBV28	NA	TRBJ2-3	CASSWPDTQYF
TRBV7-9	NA	TRBJ2-3	CAWRGITDTQYF
TRBV7-9	NA	TRBJ1-4	CASSLVAEKLFF
TRBV29-1	medium-sized	TRBJ2-7	CSVVQDSSYEQYF
TRBV20-1	NA	TRBJ1-1	CSARDSEAEAFF
TRBV28	NA	TRBJ2-2	CASSFPVRLGDTGELFF
TRBV7-8	NA	TRBJ2-5	CASSPNSGGETQYF
TRBV7-7	NA	TRBJ2-3	CASSSRLAEDTQYF
TRBV7-9	NA	TRBJ2-7	CASSLSPGGSYEQYF
TRBV6-2/TRBV6-3	NA	TRBJ2-7	CASSFSIREDEQYF
TRBV5-1	NA	TRBJ2-1	CASSWGTGATTNPNEQFF
TRBV29-1	NA	TRBJ2-7	CSAQSRDRDSAEQYF
TRBV12-3/TRBV12-4	NA	TRBJ2-7	CASTHSIGPYEQYF
TRBV29-1	NA	TRBJ2-3	CSVLFIQAYLDTQYF
TRBV7-9	NA	TRBJ1-1	CASSSTQNTEAFF
TRBV12-3/TRBV12-4	NA	TRBJ1-5	CASSFWVLQGTASNQPQHF
TRBV6-5	NA	TRBJ2-1	CASSSDSGGANEQFF
TRBV6-5	NA	TRBJ2-7	CASSYSPRNSYEQYF
TRBV29-1	NA	TRBJ1-1	CSVAGGTYTEAFF
TRBV5-1	NA	TRBJ1-4	CASSLSATNEKLFF
TRBV28	NA	TRBJ2-2	CASSFLREVAGELFF
TRBV29-1	NA	TRBJ2-1	CSVEPPGDQYNEQFF
TRBV7-9	NA	TRBJ2-7	CASTTQGQGVYEQYF
TRBV11-3	NA	TRBJ2-1	CASSRGTLRPYNEQFF
TRBV7-9	NA	TRBJ2-2	CASMHLTGELFF
TRBV7-6	NA	TRBJ1-1	CASSPGTGVNTEAFF
TRBV28	NA	TRBJ2-7	CASSLAPGSGRAGHEQYF